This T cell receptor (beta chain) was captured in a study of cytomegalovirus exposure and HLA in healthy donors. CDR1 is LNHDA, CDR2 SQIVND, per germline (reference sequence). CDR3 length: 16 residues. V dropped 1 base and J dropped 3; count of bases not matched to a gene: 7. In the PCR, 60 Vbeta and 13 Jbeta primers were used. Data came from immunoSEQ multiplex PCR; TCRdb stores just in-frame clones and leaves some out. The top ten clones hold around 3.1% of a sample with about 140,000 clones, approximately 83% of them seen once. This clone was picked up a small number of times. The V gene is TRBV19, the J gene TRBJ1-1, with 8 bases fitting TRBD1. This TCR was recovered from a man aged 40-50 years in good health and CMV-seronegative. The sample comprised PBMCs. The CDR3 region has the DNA TGTGCCAGTAGTATAGGCCCAGGGGGCACGGACACTGAAGCTTTCTTT. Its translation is CASSIGPGGTDTEAFF.